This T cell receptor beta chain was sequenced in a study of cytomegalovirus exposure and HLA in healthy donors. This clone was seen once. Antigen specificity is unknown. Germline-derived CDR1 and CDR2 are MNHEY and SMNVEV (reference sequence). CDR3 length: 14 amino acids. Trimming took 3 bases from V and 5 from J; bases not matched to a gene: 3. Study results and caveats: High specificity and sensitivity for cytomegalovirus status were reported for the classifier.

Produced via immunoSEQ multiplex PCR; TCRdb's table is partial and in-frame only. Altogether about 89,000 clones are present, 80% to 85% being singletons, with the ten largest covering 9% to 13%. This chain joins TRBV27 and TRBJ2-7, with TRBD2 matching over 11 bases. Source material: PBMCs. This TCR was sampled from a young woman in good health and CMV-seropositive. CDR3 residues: CASSLATSGDEQYF. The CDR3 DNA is TGTGCCAGCAGTTTGGCGACTAGCGGGGACGAGCAGTACTTC.